These 2 T cell receptor beta chains share one sample of origin, sequenced in a study of blood T cell repertoires in COVID-19. Method: immunoSEQ multiplex PCR; TCRdb's copy keeps in-frame clones and lacks some. The sample gives around 140,000 clones, about four fifths of which show up once; more than 8% is in the top ten. The sample comprised peripheral blood. Receptor source: a human donor in a cohort sampled during active COVID-19.

The chain couples TRBV18 to TRBJ2-7; 7 nucleotides align to TRBD2. This CDR3 has 16 amino acids. Germline loops: CDR1 KGHSH, CDR2 LQKENI. Trimming took 5 bases from V and 2 from J; bases not matched to a gene: 12. The CDR3 coding sequence is TGTGCCAGCTCATCCCTGGGAGCGGGGAGCCCCTACGAGCAGTACTTC. It is translated as CASSSLGAGSPYEQYF. Complete variable domain (other parts from reference TRBV18 and TRBJ2-7): NAGVMQNPRHLVRRRGQEARLRCSPMKGHSHVYWYRQLPEEGLKFMVYLQKENIIDESGMPKERFSAEFPKEGPSILRIQQVVRGDSAAYFCASSSLGAGSPYEQYFGPGTRLTVT.

The rearrangement joins TRBV5-3 to TRBJ1-6; D not resolved. TRBV5-3 is noted as an ORF with a role that remains uncertain. Trimming shortened V by 4 bases and J by 9 bases, and 23 bases separated the two germline ends. This CDR3 contains 17 residues. CDR3 amino acids: CARSRRPPVQLGSPLHF. CDR3 sequence (DNA): TGTGCCAGAAGCAGAAGACCGCCCGTACAGTTGGGTTCACCCCTCCACTTT.